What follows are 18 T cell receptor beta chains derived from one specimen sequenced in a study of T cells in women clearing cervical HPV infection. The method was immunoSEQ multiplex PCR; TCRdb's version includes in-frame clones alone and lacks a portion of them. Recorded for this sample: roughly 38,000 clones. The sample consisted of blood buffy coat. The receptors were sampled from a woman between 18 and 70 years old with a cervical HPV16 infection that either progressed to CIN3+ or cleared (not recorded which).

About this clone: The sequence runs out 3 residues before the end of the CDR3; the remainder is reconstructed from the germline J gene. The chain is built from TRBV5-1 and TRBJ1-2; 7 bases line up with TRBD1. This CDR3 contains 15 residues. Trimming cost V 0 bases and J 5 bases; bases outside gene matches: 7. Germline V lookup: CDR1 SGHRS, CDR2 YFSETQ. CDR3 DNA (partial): TGCGCCAGCAGCTTGGGGGACAGCGGGTTATATGGC. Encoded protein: CASSLGDSGLYG. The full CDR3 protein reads CASSLGDSGLYGYTF.

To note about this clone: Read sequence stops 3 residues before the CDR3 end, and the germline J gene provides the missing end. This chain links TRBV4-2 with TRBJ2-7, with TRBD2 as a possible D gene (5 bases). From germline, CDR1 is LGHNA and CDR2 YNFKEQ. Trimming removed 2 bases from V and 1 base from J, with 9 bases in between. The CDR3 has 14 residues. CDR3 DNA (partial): TGTGCCAGCAGCCAACTACCGGGGTCCTACGAG. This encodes CASSQLPGSYE. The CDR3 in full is CASSQLPGSYEQYF.

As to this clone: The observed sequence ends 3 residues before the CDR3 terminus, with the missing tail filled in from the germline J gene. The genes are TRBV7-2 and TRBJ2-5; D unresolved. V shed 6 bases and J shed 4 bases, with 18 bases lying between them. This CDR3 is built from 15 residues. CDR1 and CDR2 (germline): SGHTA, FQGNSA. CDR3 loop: CASSYSSQPRETQYF. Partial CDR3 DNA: TGTGCCAGCAGTTACAGCTCGCAGCCCCGAGAGACC.

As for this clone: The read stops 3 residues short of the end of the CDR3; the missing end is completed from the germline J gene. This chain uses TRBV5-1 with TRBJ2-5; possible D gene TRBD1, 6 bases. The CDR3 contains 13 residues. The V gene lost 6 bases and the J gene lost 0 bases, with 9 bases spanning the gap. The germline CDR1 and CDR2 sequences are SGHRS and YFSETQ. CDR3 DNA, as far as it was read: TGCGCCAGCAAAGGGGACAACCAAGAGACC. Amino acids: CASKGDNQET. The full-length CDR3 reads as CASKGDNQETQYF.

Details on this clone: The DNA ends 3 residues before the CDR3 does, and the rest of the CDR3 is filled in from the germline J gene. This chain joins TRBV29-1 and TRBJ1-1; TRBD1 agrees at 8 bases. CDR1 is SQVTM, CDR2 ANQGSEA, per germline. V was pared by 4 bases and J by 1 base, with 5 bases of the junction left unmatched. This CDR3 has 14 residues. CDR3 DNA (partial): TGCAGCGTTGGACAGGGGAGGGAGAACACTGAA. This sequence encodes CSVGQGRENTE. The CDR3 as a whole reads CSVGQGRENTEAFF.

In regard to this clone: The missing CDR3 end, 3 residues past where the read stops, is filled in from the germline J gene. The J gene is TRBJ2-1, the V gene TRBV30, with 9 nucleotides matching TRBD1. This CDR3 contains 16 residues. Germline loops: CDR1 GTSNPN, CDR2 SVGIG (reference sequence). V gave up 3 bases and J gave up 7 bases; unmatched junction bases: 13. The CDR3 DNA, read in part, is TGTGCCTGGAGCCGCGCGTGGGGGGGGACAGGGAATGAG. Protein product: CAWSRAWGGTGNE. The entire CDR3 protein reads CAWSRAWGGTGNEQFF.

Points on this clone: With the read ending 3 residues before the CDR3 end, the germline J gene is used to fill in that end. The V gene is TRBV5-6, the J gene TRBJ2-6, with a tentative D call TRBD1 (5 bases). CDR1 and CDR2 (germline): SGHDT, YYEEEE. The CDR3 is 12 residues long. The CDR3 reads CASTSPGQLLTF. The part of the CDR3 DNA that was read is TGTGCCAGCACCTCCCCCGGACAACTC.

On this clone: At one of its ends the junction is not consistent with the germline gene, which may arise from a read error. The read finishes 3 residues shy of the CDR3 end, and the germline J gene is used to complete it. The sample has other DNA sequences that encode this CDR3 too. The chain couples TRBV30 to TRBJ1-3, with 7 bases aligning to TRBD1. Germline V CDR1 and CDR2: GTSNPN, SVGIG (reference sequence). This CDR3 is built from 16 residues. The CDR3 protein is CAFGGDSFPSGNTIYF. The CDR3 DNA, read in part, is TGTGCCTTCGGGGGGGACAGCTTTCCCTCTGGAAACACG.

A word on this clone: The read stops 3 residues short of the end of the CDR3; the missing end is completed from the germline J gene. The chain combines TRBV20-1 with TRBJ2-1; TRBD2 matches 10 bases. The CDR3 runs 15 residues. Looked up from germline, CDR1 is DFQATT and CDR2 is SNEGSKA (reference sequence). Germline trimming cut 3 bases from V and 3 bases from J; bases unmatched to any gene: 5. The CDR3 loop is CSASPTSGFYNEQFF. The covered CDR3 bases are TGCAGTGCTAGCCCGACTAGCGGGTTCTACAATGAG.

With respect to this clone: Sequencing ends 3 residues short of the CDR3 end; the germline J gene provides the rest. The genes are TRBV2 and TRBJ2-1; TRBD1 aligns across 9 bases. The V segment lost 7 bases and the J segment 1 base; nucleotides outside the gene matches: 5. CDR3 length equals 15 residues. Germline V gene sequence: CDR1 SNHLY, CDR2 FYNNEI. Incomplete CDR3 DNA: TGTGCCAGCAAAGGGACAGGGAGTTCCTACAATGAG. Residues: CASKGTGSSYNE. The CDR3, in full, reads CASKGTGSSYNEQFF.

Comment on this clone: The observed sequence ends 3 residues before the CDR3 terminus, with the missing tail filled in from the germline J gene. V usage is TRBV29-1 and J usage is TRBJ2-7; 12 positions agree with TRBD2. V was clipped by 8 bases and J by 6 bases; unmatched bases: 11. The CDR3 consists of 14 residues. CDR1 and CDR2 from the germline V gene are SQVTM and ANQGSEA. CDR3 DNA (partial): TGCAGCTTCCTCTCGACTAGCGGGGGATTCGAG. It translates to CSFLSTSGGFE. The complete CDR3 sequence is CSFLSTSGGFEQYF.

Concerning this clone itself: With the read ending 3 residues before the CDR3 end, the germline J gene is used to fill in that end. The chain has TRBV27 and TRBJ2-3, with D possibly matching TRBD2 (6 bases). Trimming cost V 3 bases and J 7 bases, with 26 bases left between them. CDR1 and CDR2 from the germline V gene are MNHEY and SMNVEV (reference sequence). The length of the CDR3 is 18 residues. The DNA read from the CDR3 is TGTGCCAGCAGTTTGAGCCTTGGGGGAGCGGGCCCCGGCAATACG. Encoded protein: CASSLSLGGAGPGNT. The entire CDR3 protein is CASSLSLGGAGPGNTQYF.

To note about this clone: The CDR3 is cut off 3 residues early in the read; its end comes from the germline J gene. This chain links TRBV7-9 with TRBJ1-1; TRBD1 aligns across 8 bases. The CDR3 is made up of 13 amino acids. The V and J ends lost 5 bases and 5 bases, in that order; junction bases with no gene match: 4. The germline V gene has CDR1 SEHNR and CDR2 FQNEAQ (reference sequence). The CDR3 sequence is CASSPTGATEAFF. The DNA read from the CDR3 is TGTGCCAGCAGCCCGACAGGGGCTACTGAA. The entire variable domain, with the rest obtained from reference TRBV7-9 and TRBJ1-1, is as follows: DTGVSQNPRHKITKRGQNVTFRCDPISEHNRLYWYRQTLGQGPEFLTYFQNEAQLEKSRLLSDRFSAERPKGSFSTLEIQRTEQGDSAMYLCASSPTGATEAFFGQGTRLTVV.

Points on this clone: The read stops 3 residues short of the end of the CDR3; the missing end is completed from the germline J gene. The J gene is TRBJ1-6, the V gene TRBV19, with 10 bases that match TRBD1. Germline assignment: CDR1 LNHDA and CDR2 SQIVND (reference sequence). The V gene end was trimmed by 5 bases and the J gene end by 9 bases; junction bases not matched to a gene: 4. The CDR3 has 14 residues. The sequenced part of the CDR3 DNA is TGTGCCAGTAGTCCGGACAGGGGGGGTTCACCC. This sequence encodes CASSPDRGGSP. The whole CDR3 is CASSPDRGGSPLHF.

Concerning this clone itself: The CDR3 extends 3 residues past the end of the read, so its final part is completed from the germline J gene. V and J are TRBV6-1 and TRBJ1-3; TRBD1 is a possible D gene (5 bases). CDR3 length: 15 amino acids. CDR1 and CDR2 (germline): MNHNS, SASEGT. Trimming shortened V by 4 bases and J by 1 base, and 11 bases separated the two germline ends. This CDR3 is CASSVPGTSGNTIYF. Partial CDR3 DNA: TGTGCCAGCAGTGTTCCCGGGACTTCTGGAAACACC.

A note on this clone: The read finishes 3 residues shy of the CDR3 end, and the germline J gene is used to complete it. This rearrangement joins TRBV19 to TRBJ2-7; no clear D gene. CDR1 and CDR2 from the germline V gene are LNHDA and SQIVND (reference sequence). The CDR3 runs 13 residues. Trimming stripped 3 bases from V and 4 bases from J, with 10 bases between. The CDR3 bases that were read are TGTGCCAGTAGTATGGGCCAGAGTTACGAG. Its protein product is CASSMGQSYE. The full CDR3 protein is CASSMGQSYEQYF.

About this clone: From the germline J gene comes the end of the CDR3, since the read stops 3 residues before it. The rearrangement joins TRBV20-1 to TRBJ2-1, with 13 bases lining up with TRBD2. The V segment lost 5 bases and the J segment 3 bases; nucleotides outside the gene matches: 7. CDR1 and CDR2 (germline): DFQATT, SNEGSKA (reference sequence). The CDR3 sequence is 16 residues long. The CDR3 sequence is CSALGLAGVDYNEQFF. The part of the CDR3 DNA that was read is TGCAGTGCTTTAGGACTAGCGGGAGTCGACTACAATGAG.

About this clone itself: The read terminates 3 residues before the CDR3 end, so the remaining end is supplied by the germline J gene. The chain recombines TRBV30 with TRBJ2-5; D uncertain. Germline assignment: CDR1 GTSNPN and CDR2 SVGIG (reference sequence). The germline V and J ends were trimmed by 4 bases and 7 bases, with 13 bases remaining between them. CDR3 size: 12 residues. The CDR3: CAWKLQPGTQYF. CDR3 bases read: TGTGCCTGGAAACTCCAACCAGGGACC. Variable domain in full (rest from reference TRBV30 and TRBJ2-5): SQTIHQWPATLVQPVGSPLSLECTVEGTSNPNLYWYRQAAGRGLQLLFYSVGIGQISSEVPQNLSASRPQDRQFILSSKKLLLSDSGFYLCAWKLQPGTQYFGPGTRLLVL.